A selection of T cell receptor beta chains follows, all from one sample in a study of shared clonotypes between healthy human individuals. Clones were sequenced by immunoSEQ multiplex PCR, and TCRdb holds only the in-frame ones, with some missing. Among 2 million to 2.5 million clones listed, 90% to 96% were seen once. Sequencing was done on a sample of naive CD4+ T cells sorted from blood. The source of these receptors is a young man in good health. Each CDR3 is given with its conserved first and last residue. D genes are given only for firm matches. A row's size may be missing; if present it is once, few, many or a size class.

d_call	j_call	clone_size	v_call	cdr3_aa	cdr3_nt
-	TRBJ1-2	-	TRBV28	CASSLMWGNYGYTF	TGTGCCAGCAGTTTAATGTGGGGGAACTATGGCTACACCTTC
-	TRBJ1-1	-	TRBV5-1	CASSLRQLNTEAFF	TGCGCCAGCAGCTTGCGACAGCTGAACACTGAAGCTTTCTTT
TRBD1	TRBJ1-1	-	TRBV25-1	CASRGTGPLNTEAFF	TGTGCCAGCAGAGGGACAGGACCGCTGAACACTGAAGCTTTCTTT
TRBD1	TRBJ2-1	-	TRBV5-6	CASSPEVRTGRFNEQFF	TGTGCCAGCAGCCCAGAGGTGAGGACAGGGAGATTCAATGAGCAGTTCTTC
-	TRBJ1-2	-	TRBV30	CAWSVTGQPNYGYTF	TGTGCCTGGAGTGTGACTGGACAACCTAACTATGGCTACACCTTC
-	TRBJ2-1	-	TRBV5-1	CASSLQGLRSEQFF	TGCGCCAGCAGCTTACAGGGATTAAGATCTGAGCAGTTCTTC
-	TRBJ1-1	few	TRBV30	CAWSPQDGSNTEAFF	TGTGCCTGGAGCCCCCAGGACGGATCGAACACTGAAGCTTTCTTT
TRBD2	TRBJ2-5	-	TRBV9	CASSPGLATQETQYF	TGTGCCAGCAGCCCGGGACTAGCGACACAAGAGACCCAGTACTTC
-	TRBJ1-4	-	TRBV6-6	CASSPSRSTNEKLFF	TGTGCCAGCAGTCCTTCTCGATCAACTAATGAAAAACTGTTTTTT
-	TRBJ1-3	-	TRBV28	CASSDFGGNTIYF	TGTGCCAGCAGTGACTTTGGTGGAAACACCATATATTTT
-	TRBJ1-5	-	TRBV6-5	CASSSRGGNNQPQHF	TGTGCCAGCAGTTCCAGGGGAGGCAACAATCAGCCCCAGCATTTT
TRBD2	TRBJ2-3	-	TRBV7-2	CASGRLAGGITDTQYF	TGTGCCAGCGGACGACTAGCGGGAGGGATCACAGATACGCAGTATTTT
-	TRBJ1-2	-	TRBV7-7	CASSARGEYGYTF	TGTGCTAGCAGCGCCCGAGGGGAATATGGCTACACCTTC
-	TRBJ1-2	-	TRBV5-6	CASSLALMDNYGYTF	TGTGCCAGCAGCTTGGCCTTGATGGACAACTATGGCTACACCTTC
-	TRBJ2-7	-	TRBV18	CASSPPEGNEQYF	TGTGCCAGCTCACCACCCGAGGGTAACGAGCAGTACTTC